Here is one TCR beta chain with its context. Its antigen is not yet known. No per-base quality is available; no much larger clone lies one base away. Stable Graves' hyperthyroidism was defined as the absence of progression to ophthalmopathy over 18 months of follow-up. Hyperthyroidism patients were newly diagnosed, had a disease duration of under 2 months, and were aged 18 to 65 years. The study excluded patients with uncontrolled infections, other autoimmune diseases, pregnancy or lactation. Clinical symptoms, serum thyroxine and TRAb, thyroid ultrasound, and orbital computed tomography formed the basis for the diagnoses. PBMCs were separated from roughly 9.6 ml of fresh peripheral blood using Ficoll-Paque density gradient centrifugation. Total RNA was extracted with Trizol reagent, and quality was checked on an Agilent 2100 Bioanalyzer. This entry belongs to a study of T cells in Graves' hyperthyroidism and ophthalmopathy (dated by TCRdb to between 2018 and 2021). Regarding the study in general: Peripheral blood samples were taken at initial diagnosis, before any treatment was given. A discovery cohort of about 100 patients, about 44 with Graves' ophthalmopathy and 57 with stable Graves' hyperthyroidism, was used to find distinguishing TCR V-J signatures. Whether ophthalmopathy could be predicted prospectively was tested in an independent validation cohort made up of about 20 hyperthyroidism patients plus 17 patients who later progressed to ophthalmopathy. The approximately 98 discovery patients were randomly divided into training and test sets at a 7:3 ratio. In addition, the study compared T-cell repertoires in thyroid tissue and in blood from six Graves' hyperthyroidism patients. Following sampling, methimazole starting at 30 mg daily was given to hyperthyroidism patients, and high-dose intravenous methylprednisolone was given to ophthalmopathy patients. The paper describes TCR Vbeta CDR3 sequencing of more than 120 peripheral blood samples, made up of 43 ophthalmopathy patients, more than 70 hyperthyroidism patients and some 17 progressor patients.

Overall results and qualifications from the work: Sample size was not statistically predetermined, and blinding of investigators to group allocation was not performed. Blood samples also contained most of the expanded thyroid clonotypes (frequency above 0.001), which suggests that blood repertoires may reflect thyroid immune responses. A model built on a 13 V-J signature distinguished ophthalmopathy from stable hyperthyroidism, reaching roughly 88% sensitivity and 81.08% specificity in cross-validation and 80%/75% in testing. In validation, the model predicted progression to ophthalmopathy a median of approximately 6.6 months before onset, with approximately 70% sensitivity and about 72% specificity.

The germline V gene yields SGHTA for CDR1 and FQGTGA for CDR2. V is reduced by 1 base and J by 2 bases, leaving a spacing of 15 bases between them. The cysteine opens and the phenylalanine closes a CDR3 of 16 amino acids. The sequence is cut down to CDR3 DNA, 48 bases in frame from base 1. The TCR beta CDR3 regions were amplified from RNA transcripts. The first round of RT-PCR for the TCR CDR3 was performed with the HTBI primer set and the Qiagen OneStep RT-PCR kit. A second multiplex PCR round built the libraries, followed by size selection and purification. Sequencing of the libraries was done on an Illumina HiSeq2000 using paired-end 100 bp reads. The authors processed their data as follows. Raw data were processed with SOAPnuke, discarding reads with adapters, uncalled bases, mean Phred below 15, or no exact constant-primer or identifier match. COPE v1.2.5 was used to merge the high-quality paired reads, and each unique nucleotide sequence was defined as a clonotype. MiTCR v1.1 was used to align clonotypes to the IMGT TRBV, TRBD and TRBJ reference segments. The analysis was restricted to V-J combinations with a frequency above 0.0001, which together covered 99.2% of the repertoires. The TCS score was defined as F50 (clonal expansion) divided by E x V (chaos), with BLOSUM62-based TCRdist calculated between CDR3 peptides within each V-J. Welch's t-statistics and random forest reduced 514 V-J features to roughly 13, which were used in a naive Bayes classifier (R e1071). Using fastp at Q25 and MiXCR, TCRdb reprocessed the public reads and kept productive beta chains. For every CDR3 protein sequence, its rows merge into one entry that carries the most common genes and DNA. These V and J calls originate from TCRdb's pipeline instead of the authors' own analysis. The sample yields about 690,000 distinct CDR3 sequences; roughly 17% were counted once. The top ten clonotypes cover about 14% of the sample.

The rearrangement joined TRBV7-3 to TRBJ2-7; the best D guess is TRBD1, with 5 bases matching. Material: blood. This receptor was taken from a man aged 50 or older with Graves' hyperthyroidism. The CDR3 protein is CASSLMFRVEPYEQYF. The sequenced DNA is TGTGCCAGCAGCTTAATGTTCAGGGTTGAACCCTACGAGCAGTACTTC.